These 28 T cell receptor beta chains were all obtained from the same sample, sequenced in a study of TIL therapy for anti-PD-1-resistant metastatic lung cancer. Sequencing used immunoSEQ v3. Data came from immunoSEQ multiplex PCR; TCRdb stores just in-frame clones and leaves some out. Among 20,000 to 30,000 clones, roughly three fifths were seen once, and the ten largest hold about 15%. The time point was: pre-treatment sample, taken before nivolumab and TIL therapy. Tumor tissue came from excised metastases, mostly pleural nodules or supraclavicular lymph nodes. Material: tumor tissue, obtained at baseline. The receptors stem from a woman aged 25-85 years with non-small cell lung cancer.

The chain combines TRBV6-4 with TRBJ2-5; no clear D gene. The V gene's germline CDR1 is MRHNA and CDR2 SNTAGT. CDR3 length: 13 residues. V was pared by 5 bases and J by 1 base, with 8 bases between. The CDR3 DNA sequence: TGTGCCAGCAGTAGGGAATTCCAAGAGACCCAGTACTTC. Protein product: CASSREFQETQYF.

This chain joins TRBV19 and TRBJ1-1; D not certain. The V and J ends lost 5 bases and 7 bases respectively, with 11 bases between them. This CDR3 has 12 amino acids. Germline CDR1 reads LNHDA; CDR2 reads SQIVND (reference sequence). The CDR3 sequence is CASSSRTGEAFF. CDR3 nucleotide sequence: TGTGCCAGTAGTTCACGGACGGGTGAAGCTTTCTTT.

The chain couples TRBV5-1 to TRBJ2-1; D may be TRBD2 (6 bases). Germline V gives CDR1 SGHRS, CDR2 YFSETQ. The CDR3 spans 14 residues. Trimming pared 5 bases from V and 5 bases from J, leaving 14 bases between. CDR3 DNA: TGCGCCAGCAGACCAACCGGGACTCACAATGAGCAGTTCTTC. It encodes CASRPTGTHNEQFF.

This sequence joins TRBV6-1 and TRBJ2-2; 7 bases map to TRBD1. The CDR3 is made up of 15 amino acids. The trim removed 7 bases at V and 6 bases at J, leaving 11 bases unmatched. Per germline, CDR1 MNHNS and CDR2 SASEGT. CDR3 DNA sequence: TGTGCCAGCAAGGCAGACAGGGTCTACGCCGGGGAGCTGTTTTTT. Its translation is CASKADRVYAGELFF.

This clone showed up just once. The chain links TRBV27 to TRBJ2-6, with 7 bases identical to TRBD2. The CDR3 spans 16 residues. With V trimmed by 6 bases and J by 2 bases, 7 bases remained unmatched. From germline, CDR1 is MNHEY and CDR2 SMNVEV (reference sequence). The CDR3 loop is CASSSPAGAGANVLTF. Written as DNA, the CDR3 is TGTGCCAGCAGCTCACCCGCGGGGGCTGGGGCCAACGTCCTGACTTTC.

The chain links TRBV5-6 to TRBJ2-4; 8 bases map to TRBD1. CDR1 and CDR2 (germline): SGHDT, YYEEEE. The CDR3 has 17 residues. The V gene end was trimmed by 4 bases and the J gene end by 3 bases; junction bases not matched to a gene: 12. CDR3 sequence (DNA): TGTGCCAGCAGCGCAAATCAGGGGGCTAGGGGCAAAAACATTCAGTACTTC. It codes for CASSANQGARGKNIQYF.

The rearrangement uses TRBV2 and TRBJ2-7, with D perhaps TRBD1 (6 bases). Deletions cut 7 bases from V and 3 bases from J, with 25 bases between. Germline CDR1 SNHLY, CDR2 FYNNEI. This CDR3 is built from 17 residues. CDR3 sequence reads: CASIPPIRTVILYEQYF. The CDR3 coding sequence is TGTGCCAGCATTCCACCCATCCGGACAGTTATTCTCTACGAGCAGTACTTC.

The rearrangement uses TRBV15 and TRBJ1-3; no firm D call. The CDR3 contains 16 residues. The V end lost 6 bases, the J end lost 0 bases, and 15 bases lay between the germline ends. Germline lookup yields CDR1 LNHNV and CDR2 YYDKDF (reference sequence). CDR3 DNA: TGTGCCACCAGAGGCGGTCCCAACAACTCTGGAAACACCATATATTTT. As protein: CATRGGPNNSGNTIYF.

The chain combines TRBV5-6 with TRBJ2-1; D might be TRBD2 (5 bases). The V end lost 1 base, the J end lost 6 bases, and 17 bases lay between the germline ends. Germline V gene data show CDR1 as SGHDT and CDR2 as YYEEEE. This CDR3 spans 16 amino acids. The chain's CDR3 is CASSLLSGLRINEQFF. The DNA of the CDR3 is TGTGCCAGCAGCTTGCTTTCAGGACTCCGGATCAATGAGCAGTTCTTC.

The chain carries TRBV6-1 and TRBJ1-5, with 9 bases matching TRBD1. With V trimmed by 7 bases and J by 6 bases, 7 bases remained unmatched. Looked up from germline, CDR1 is MNHNS and CDR2 is SASEGT. CDR3 length: 14 residues. CDR3 DNA: TGTGCCAGCATTACCGACAGGGGGTCTCAGCCCCAGCATTTT. As protein: CASITDRGSQPQHF.

The chain employs TRBV30 and TRBJ2-2, with D uncertain. CDR1 and CDR2 from the germline V gene are GTSNPN and SVGIG (reference sequence). Trimming took 2 bases from V and 4 from J, leaving 8 bases between them. The CDR3 is 13 amino acids. The CDR3 sequence is CAWSWVGTGELFF. CDR3 in DNA: TGTGCCTGGAGTTGGGTGGGCACCGGGGAGCTGTTTTTT.

This chain links TRBV15 with TRBJ1-1; D unresolved. Germline CDR1 is LNHNV and CDR2 is YYDKDF (reference sequence). Trimming took off 1 base at V and 9 bases at J, with 15 bases between the two ends. The CDR3 has 14 residues. The CDR3: CATSRVGEAPKAFF. DNA for the CDR3: TGTGCCACCAGCAGAGTCGGAGAGGCCCCGAAAGCTTTCTTT.

This chain connects TRBV7-9 to TRBJ2-3; D is possibly TRBD2 (5 bases). Trimming took off 3 bases at V and 6 bases at J, with 10 bases between the two ends. This CDR3 is 13 amino acids long. Germline V gene lookup returns CDR1 SEHNR and CDR2 FQNEAQ (reference sequence). The CDR3: CASSFPGGDTQYF. DNA for the CDR3: TGTGCCAGCAGCTTTCCGGGCGGGGATACGCAGTATTTT. Combining the CDR3 with reference TRBV7-9 and TRBJ2-3 gives the whole variable domain DTGVSQNPRHKITKRGQNVTFRCDPISEHNRLYWYRQTLGQGPEFLTYFQNEAQLEKSRLLSDRFSAERPKGSFSTLEIQRTEQGDSAMYLCASSFPGGDTQYFGPGTRLTVL.

V gene TRBV2 combines with J gene TRBJ1-3; 11 nucleotides line up with TRBD1. This CDR3 has 16 amino acids. The germline V gene encodes CDR1 SNHLY and CDR2 FYNNEI. V lost 8 bases and J lost 0; bases outside the gene matches: 6. The CDR3, as DNA: TGTGCCAGCCGCCGGACAGGGGGCTCCTCTGGAAACACCATATATTTT. Protein product: CASRRTGGSSGNTIYF.

This clone was counted between two and nine times. The rearrangement links TRBV29-1 to TRBJ1-2; D is unresolved. CDR3 length: 12 amino acids. V lost 4 bases and J lost 7, with 13 bases in between. Germline CDR1 and CDR2: SQVTM and ANQGSEA. CDR3 region: CSVGGGNAGYTF. The CDR3 DNA reads as TGCAGCGTTGGAGGTGGGAACGCTGGCTACACCTTC. The whole variable domain, remainder taken from reference TRBV29-1 and TRBJ1-2, is SAVISQKPSRDICQRGTSLTIQCQVDSQVTMMFWYRQQPGQSLTLIATANQGSEATYESGFVIDKFPISRPNLTFSTLTVSNMSPEDSSIYLCSVGGGNAGYTFGSGTRLTVV.

This chain joins TRBV28 and TRBJ2-3; D is unresolved. The CDR3 is 11 amino acids. V lost 3 bases to trimming and J lost 9 bases, with 7 bases between them. The germline gives CDR1 MDHEN, CDR2 SYDVKM. Here the CDR3 DNA reads TGTGCCAGCAGTTTGGGTAGGACGCAGTATTTT. This gives the protein CASSLGRTQYF.

In its sample, this clone was seen a few times. The chain joins TRBV2 to TRBJ1-1; D unresolved. CDR3 length equals 11 residues. The germline V gene encodes CDR1 SNHLY and CDR2 FYNNEI. Trimming stripped 7 bases from V and 3 bases from J, with 6 bases between. CDR3 in amino acids: CASIEDTEAFF. The DNA for the CDR3 is TGTGCCAGCATTGAGGACACTGAAGCTTTCTTT.

V gene TRBV7-9 combines with J gene TRBJ1-5; D is unresolved. Per germline, CDR1 SEHNR and CDR2 FQNEAQ (reference sequence). The ends were cut back, 5 bases at V and 4 bases at J, with 12 bases in the middle. This CDR3 has 14 amino acids. The CDR3 region has the DNA TGTGCCAGCAGCCTGCCGGGCGATAATCAGCCCCAGCATTTT. Translated, it gives CASSLPGDNQPQHF.

DNA of the CDR3: TGTGCCAGCAGTCTACAGGGGGCTTTCACTGAAGCTTTCTTT. Its protein is CASSLQGAFTEAFF. This sequence joins TRBV11-2 and TRBJ1-1, with 9 positions matching TRBD1. Germline values: CDR1 SGHAT, CDR2 FQNNGV. With 6 bases clipped from V and 4 bases from J, the junction kept 6 bases outside the gene matches. This CDR3 region has 14 residues.

This rearrangement joins TRBV6-4 to TRBJ2-7; TRBD1 agrees at 8 bases. In germline, CDR1 is MRHNA, CDR2 SNTAGT. V trimming: 1 base; J trimming: 4 bases; junction bases outside the gene matches: 6. CDR3 size: 15 residues. CDR3 sequence (DNA): TGTGCCAGCAGTGACTGGACAGGGCTCCCTTACGAGCAGTACTTC. Its protein is CASSDWTGLPYEQYF.

J is TRBJ2-3 and V is TRBV4-1; a weak D match, TRBD2 (5 bases). Germline CDR1 reads MGHRA; CDR2 reads YSYEKL. The length of the CDR3 is 14 residues. Between the trimmed V and J ends, which lost 7 bases and 0 bases, there was a span of 11 bases. The CDR3 bases are TGCGCCAGCACTCTGGGCGGGAGCACAGATACGCAGTATTTT. Its protein is CASTLGGSTDTQYF.

V and J are TRBV19 and TRBJ2-1; 8 bases are shared with TRBD1. The CDR3 is 15 amino acids. Trimming took 2 bases from V and 5 from J; bases not matched to a gene: 5. Germline V CDR1 and CDR2: LNHDA, SQIVND (reference sequence). The CDR3 here is CASSISRTGNNEQFF. The DNA for the CDR3 is TGTGCCAGTAGTATATCCCGGACAGGGAACAATGAGCAGTTCTTC.

CDR3 sequence reads: CASSYRGGELFF. Written as DNA, the CDR3 is TGTGCCAGCAGTTATCGGGGCGGGGAGCTGTTTTTT. The J gene is TRBJ2-2, the V gene TRBV6-5, with a possible D match to TRBD2 (5 bases). The CDR3 extends over 12 amino acids. Germline V CDR1 and CDR2: MNHEY, SVGAGI. Trimming shortened V by 3 bases and J by 7 bases, and 6 bases separated the two germline ends.

In this sample, this clone is medium-sized. The chain recombines TRBV9 with TRBJ2-1, with D possibly being TRBD1 (6 bases). Germline V gene data show CDR1 as SGDLS and CDR2 as YYNGEE. The CDR3 runs 15 residues. The V gene lost 0 bases and the J gene lost 10 bases, with 17 bases spanning the gap. The DNA for the CDR3 is TGTGCCAGCAGCGTAGGCAGGGGTACAATTAGAGAGCAGTTCTTC. Its translation: CASSVGRGTIREQFF.

This chain joins TRBV19 and TRBJ2-3; tentatively, D is TRBD2 (5 bases). Germline loops: CDR1 LNHDA, CDR2 SQIVND (reference sequence). CDR3 length: 13 residues. Trimming took 6 bases from V and 4 from J, leaving 11 bases between them. This chain's CDR3 is CASRRGRADTQYF. CDR3 in DNA: TGTGCCAGTAGACGGGGTCGGGCAGATACGCAGTATTTT. Based on the CDR3 plus reference TRBV19 and TRBJ2-3, the full variable domain is DGGITQSPKYLFRKEGQNVTLSCEQNLNHDAMYWYRQDPGQGLRLIYYSQIVNDFQKGDIAEGYSVSREKKESFPLTVTSAQKNPTAFYLCASRRGRADTQYFGPGTRLTVL.

The rearrangement uses TRBV2 and TRBJ1-2; a weak D match, TRBD1 (5 bases). The CDR3 has 14 residues. Trimming shortened V by 3 bases and J by 5 bases, and 13 bases separated the two germline ends. Germline CDR1 is SNHLY and CDR2 is FYNNEI. The CDR3 DNA reads TGTGCCAGCAGTGAGGAGGACAAGGTATATGGCTACACCTTC. This sequence encodes CASSEEDKVYGYTF.

The chain uses TRBV12-5 and TRBJ2-5; either TRBD1 or TRBD2 may supply D (6 bases each). CDR3 length: 12 amino acids. With 4 bases removed from V and 5 bases from J, the gap between germline ends came to 8 bases. Germline V gene data show CDR1 as LGHNT and CDR2 as FRNRAP. The CDR3 here is CASGWRGETQYF. The CDR3 DNA reads as TGTGCTAGTGGTTGGAGGGGGGAGACCCAGTACTTC.

This chain joins TRBV2 and TRBJ2-7; maybe TRBD1 (6 bases). Germline V gene lookup returns CDR1 SNHLY and CDR2 FYNNEI. The germline V and J ends were trimmed by 4 bases and 6 bases, with 13 bases remaining between them. CDR3 size: 13 residues. The DNA of the CDR3 is TGTGCCAGCAGTGTGACAGGCCGGAGCGAGCAGTACTTC. Protein: CASSVTGRSEQYF.